This passage covers 19 T cell receptor beta chains from one sample sequenced in a study of T cell repertoires in aging, cancer and after chemotherapy. Amplification of TCR beta used genomic DNA extracted from peripheral blood. A mixed TRB-A/B primer pool amplified rearranged TRB by multiplex touch-down PCR. MiXCR, run by TCRdb on the multiplex PCR reads, gives a single entry per CDR3 protein. The top ten hold over 5.5% of the sample, which has more than 10,000 distinct CDR3 sequences, 21% seen once. The sample comprised blood. These receptors originate from a human donor in good health.

By proportion, this clonotype is medium-sized. The gene calls are TRBV6-5 and TRBJ2-7; D is uncertain. In germline, CDR1 is MNHEY, CDR2 SVGAGI. Deletions cut 4 bases from V and 3 bases from J, with 13 bases between. CDR3 size: 14 residues. The CDR3 is CASSSPSVRYEQYF. The CDR3 nucleotides read TGTGCCAGCAGTTCTCCCAGTGTTCGCTACGAGCAGTACTTC.

In this sample, this clonotype turned up a few times. The chain combines TRBV9 with TRBJ2-3, with 11 bases lining up with TRBD2. The J segment lost 2 bases and the V segment lost 6 bases, leaving 11 bases of the junction unmatched. The CDR3 loop spans 17 amino acids. Germline V gene lookup returns CDR1 SGDLS and CDR2 YYNGEE. CDR3 residues: CASTLTSGGGLTDTQYF. CDR3 in DNA: TGTGCCAGCACCCTCACTAGCGGGGGAGGGCTCACAGATACGCAGTATTTT.

This clonotype occurred a few times. The chain uses TRBV20-1 and TRBJ1-1; 9 nucleotides align to TRBD1. The trim removed 4 bases at V and 3 bases at J, leaving 9 bases unmatched. This CDR3 comprises 15 residues. The germline gives CDR1 DFQATT, CDR2 SNEGSKA (reference sequence). In nucleotides, the CDR3 is TGCAGTGCTACCCTATTCGACAGGGGGGACACTGAAGCTTTCTTT. It translates to CSATLFDRGDTEAFF.

By sample share, this clonotype is medium-sized. This chain connects TRBV6-6 to TRBJ2-7, with D possibly TRBD2 on 6 matching bases. The CDR3 is 14 amino acids. V lost 6 bases, J lost 3 bases, and 15 bases lay in between. Germline CDR1 MNHNY, CDR2 SVGAGI (reference sequence). In DNA form, the CDR3 reads TGTGCCAGCAGGGGTGGAGGGGCCGACTACGAGCAGTACTTC. This encodes CASRGGGADYEQYF.

Many counts were recorded for this clonotype. V is TRBV19 and J is TRBJ2-6; 8 positions agree with TRBD1. Trimming cost V 8 bases and J 2 bases; bases outside gene matches: 14. Germline V gives CDR1 LNHDA, CDR2 SQIVND (reference sequence). This CDR3 is 18 amino acids long. The CDR3 DNA reads as TGTGCCAGTCAAAATCCCTCGACAGGGGCCCCTGGGGCCAACGTCCTGACTTTC. This encodes CASQNPSTGAPGANVLTF. Variable domain in full (rest from reference TRBV19 and TRBJ2-6): DGGITQSPKYLFRKEGQNVTLSCEQNLNHDAMYWYRQDPGQGLRLIYYSQIVNDFQKGDIAEGYSVSREKKESFPLTVTSAQKNPTAFYLCASQNPSTGAPGANVLTFGAGSRLTVL.

This clonotype was observed a handful of times. V gene TRBV21-1 combines with J gene TRBJ1-2. TRBV21-1 is reported as a pseudogene. The CDR3 has 17 residues. CDR3 protein: CASSKGRRGGIYSGYTF. The CDR3 DNA reads TGTGCCAGCAGCAAAGGGAGGCGGGGTGGCATATATAGTGGCTACACCTTC.

This clonotype is medium-sized (0.01 to 0.1%) in the sample. The chain joins TRBV6-5 to TRBJ1-3; TRBD1 is a possible D gene (6 bases). Trimming pared 2 bases from V and 2 bases from J, leaving 13 bases between. The germline V gene encodes CDR1 MNHEY and CDR2 SVGAGI. The CDR3 loop spans 16 amino acids. CDR3 residues: CASSYAQGLAGNTIYF. In DNA, the CDR3 is TGTGCCAGCAGTTACGCACAGGGATTGGCTGGAAACACCATATATTTT.

The chain is built from TRBV20-1 and TRBJ2-1; D remains ambiguous. The ends were cut back, 2 bases at V and 6 bases at J, with 20 bases in the middle. CDR1 and CDR2 from the germline V gene are DFQATT and SNEGSKA (reference sequence). This CDR3 contains 16 residues. CDR3 amino acids: CSARYGWNTNRNEQFF. CDR3 coding DNA: TGCAGTGCTAGATATGGCTGGAACACCAACCGCAATGAGCAGTTCTTC.

In nucleotides, the CDR3 is TGTGCCAGCAGTGAAGCGGGCCTAGCGGGGGTGGGCGAGCAGTACTTC. It is translated as CASSEAGLAGVGEQYF. The chain employs TRBV6-4 and TRBJ2-7; TRBD2 matches 10 bases. This CDR3 comprises 16 residues. The germline gives CDR1 MRHNA, CDR2 SNTAGT. Germline trimming cut 3 bases from V and 6 bases from J; bases unmatched to any gene: 11.

This clonotype came up many times. The genes are TRBV6-2 or TRBV6-3 and TRBJ2-1; D ambiguous. The germline V gene has CDR1 MNHEY and CDR2 SVGEGT. The CDR3 extends over 12 amino acids. Deletions cut 5 bases from V and 8 bases from J, with 10 bases between. The CDR3: CASSPPGDEQFF. In DNA form, the CDR3 reads TGTGCCAGCAGTCCCCCCGGAGATGAGCAGTTCTTC.

This clonotype ranks as medium-sized (0.01 to 0.1%). The rearrangement links TRBV6-5 to TRBJ1-1; D gene ambiguous. Trimming took off 0 bases at V and 4 bases at J, with 9 bases between the two ends. This CDR3 contains 14 residues. CDR1 and CDR2 from the germline V gene are MNHEY and SVGAGI. The CDR3 DNA reads as TGTGCCAGCAGTTACTCGGCACGGGGCACTGAAGCTTTCTTT. Protein product: CASSYSARGTEAFF.

This chain connects TRBV5-5 to TRBJ2-7; D remains ambiguous. CDR1 is SGHKS, CDR2 YYEKEE, per germline (reference sequence). CDR3 length equals 13 residues. V lost 2 bases and J lost 2, with 8 bases in between. CDR3 sequence reads: CASSLWWAYEQYF. In DNA, the CDR3 is TGTGCCAGCAGCTTATGGTGGGCCTACGAGCAGTACTTC. Filled out from reference TRBV5-5 and TRBJ2-7, the complete variable domain reads DAGVTQSPTHLIKTRGQQVTLRCSPISGHKSVSWYQQVLGQGPQFIFQYYEKEERGRGNFPDRFSARQFPNYSSELNVNALLLGDSALYLCASSLWWAYEQYFGPGTRLTVT.

This clonotype was seen a few times. This chain connects TRBV11-2 to TRBJ2-5; D ambiguous. V was trimmed by 1 base and J by 5 bases, leaving 11 bases between them. Looked up from germline, CDR1 is SGHAT and CDR2 is FQNNGV. The CDR3 runs to 14 residues. The CDR3 nucleotides read TGTGCCAGCAGCTTAGCCGCAATCGGGGAGACCCAGTACTTC. Translation gives CASSLAAIGETQYF.

The chain has TRBV20-1 and TRBJ2-1, with D possibly being TRBD1 or TRBD2 (6 bases each). V lost 5 bases and J 9 bases, leaving 14 bases between the germline ends. The CDR3 totals 12 residues. Germline CDR1 and CDR2: DFQATT and SNEGSKA (reference sequence). This CDR3 is CSAPGGPSEQFF. The CDR3 region has the DNA TGCAGTGCTCCCGGGGGCCCGAGTGAGCAGTTCTTC.

The chain joins TRBV20-1 to TRBJ2-1; possible D gene TRBD1, 7 bases. Trimming cost V 1 base and J 4 bases, with 11 bases left between them. The CDR3 covers 14 residues. Germline loops: CDR1 DFQATT, CDR2 SNEGSKA (reference sequence). The CDR3 loop reads CSARGRGHYNEQFF. As DNA, the CDR3 is TGCAGTGCTAGAGGGAGGGGGCATTACAATGAGCAGTTCTTC.

Sample share makes this clonotype medium-sized. J is TRBJ1-1 and V is TRBV6-5; 11 nucleotides match TRBD1. From germline, CDR1 is MNHEY and CDR2 SVGAGI. With 5 bases clipped from V and 10 bases from J, the junction kept 12 bases outside the gene matches. The CDR3 contains 15 residues. The CDR3 bases are TGTGCCAGCAGTGGATCGGGACAGGGGGTAAGGACAGCTTTCTTT. Translating it yields CASSGSGQGVRTAFF.

Turning to this clonotype: A read error may explain this, as a much larger clone is one base away. The chain is built from TRBV18 and TRBJ1-4; D remains unclear. V was clipped by 1 base and J by 7 bases, with 10 bases between them. Germline CDR1 is KGHSH and CDR2 is LQKENI. This CDR3 contains 14 residues. CDR3 loop: CASSPLGRGEKLFF. The CDR3 coding sequence is TGTGCCAGCTCACCACTGGGTAGAGGTGAAAAACTGTTTTTT.

The J gene is TRBJ1-1, the V gene TRBV19, with D possibly matching TRBD1 (6 bases). Trimming removed 7 bases from V and 4 bases from J, with 16 bases in between. The CDR3 runs to 14 residues. From germline, CDR1 is LNHDA and CDR2 SQIVND (reference sequence). This chain's CDR3 is CASTLGGGGTEAFF. DNA of the CDR3: TGTGCCAGTACCTTGGGGGGCGGTGGCACTGAAGCTTTCTTT.

The chain couples TRBV13 to TRBJ2-5; D unclear. The V end lost 4 bases, the J end lost 1 base, and 10 bases lay between the germline ends. Germline V gene sequence: CDR1 PRHDT, CDR2 FYEKMQ (reference sequence). The CDR3 has 14 residues. The CDR3 is CASSSYQIQETQYF. The CDR3 DNA sequence: TGTGCCAGCAGCTCCTATCAGATCCAAGAGACCCAGTACTTC.